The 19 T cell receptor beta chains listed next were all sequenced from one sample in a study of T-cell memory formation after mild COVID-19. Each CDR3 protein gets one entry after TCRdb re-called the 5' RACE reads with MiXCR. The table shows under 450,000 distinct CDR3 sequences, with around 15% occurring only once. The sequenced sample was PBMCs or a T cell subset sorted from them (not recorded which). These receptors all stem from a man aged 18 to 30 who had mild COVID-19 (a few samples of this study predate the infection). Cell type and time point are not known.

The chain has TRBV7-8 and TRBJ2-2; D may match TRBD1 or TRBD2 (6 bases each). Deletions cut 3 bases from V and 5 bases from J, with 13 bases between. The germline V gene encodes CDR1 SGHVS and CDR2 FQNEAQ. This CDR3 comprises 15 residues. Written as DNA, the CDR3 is TGTGCCAGCAGCTTCCGTCGGGGGCTTACCGGGGAGCTGTTTTTT. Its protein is CASSFRRGLTGELFF.

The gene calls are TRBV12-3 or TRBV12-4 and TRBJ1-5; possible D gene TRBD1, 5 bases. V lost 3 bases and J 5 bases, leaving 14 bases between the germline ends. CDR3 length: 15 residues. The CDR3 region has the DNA TGTGCCAGCAGTTTCCGTCTCTGGGGGGATCAGCCCCAGCATTTT. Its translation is CASSFRLWGDQPQHF.

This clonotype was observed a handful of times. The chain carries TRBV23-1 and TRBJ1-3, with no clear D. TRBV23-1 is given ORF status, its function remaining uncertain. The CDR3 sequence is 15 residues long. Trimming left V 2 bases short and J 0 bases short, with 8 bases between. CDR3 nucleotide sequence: TGCGCCAGCAGTCAAGCAGTTGGCTCTGGAAACACCATATATTTT. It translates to CASSQAVGSGNTIYF.

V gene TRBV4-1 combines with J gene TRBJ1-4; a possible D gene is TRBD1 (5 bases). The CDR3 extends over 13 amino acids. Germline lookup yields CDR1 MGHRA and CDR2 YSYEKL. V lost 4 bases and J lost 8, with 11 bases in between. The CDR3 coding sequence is TGCGCCAGCAGCCCAGGGTTCGGCGAAAAACTGTTTTTT. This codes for CASSPGFGEKLFF.

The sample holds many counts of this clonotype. CDR3 amino acids: CASSFRGDTIYF. For the CDR3, the DNA is TGTGCCAGCAGCTTCAGGGGGGACACCATATATTTT. The chain uses TRBV7-2 and TRBJ1-3, with 7 bases lining up with TRBD1. J gave up 8 bases and V 3 bases, and 1 base lay outside the gene matches. The CDR3 covers 12 residues. The germline CDR1 and CDR2 sequences are SGHTA and FQGNSA.

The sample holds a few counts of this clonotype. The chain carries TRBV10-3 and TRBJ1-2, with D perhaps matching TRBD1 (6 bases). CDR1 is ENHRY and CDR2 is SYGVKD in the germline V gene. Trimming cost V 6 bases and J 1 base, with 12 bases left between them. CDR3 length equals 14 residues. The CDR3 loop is CAISPGEINYGYTF. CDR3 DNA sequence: TGTGCCATCAGCCCAGGGGAAATTAACTATGGCTACACCTTC.

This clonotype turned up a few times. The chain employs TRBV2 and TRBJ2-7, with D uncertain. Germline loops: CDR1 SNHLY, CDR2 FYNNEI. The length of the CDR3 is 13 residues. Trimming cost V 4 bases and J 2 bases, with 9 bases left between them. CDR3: CASSGNAAYEQYF. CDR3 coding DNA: TGTGCCAGCAGTGGCAATGCCGCCTACGAGCAGTACTTC. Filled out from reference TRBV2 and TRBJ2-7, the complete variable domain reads EPEVTQTPSHQVTQMGQEVILRCVPISNHLYFYWYRQILGQKVEFLVSFYNNEISEKSEIFDDQFSVERPDGSNFTLKIRSTKLEDSAMYFCASSGNAAYEQYFGPGTRLTVT.

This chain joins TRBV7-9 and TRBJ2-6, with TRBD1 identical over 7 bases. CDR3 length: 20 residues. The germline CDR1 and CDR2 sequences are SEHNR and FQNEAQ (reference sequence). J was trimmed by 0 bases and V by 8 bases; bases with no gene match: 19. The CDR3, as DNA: TGTGCCAGCCACCGCTCCCGGGACAGAATGATACTCTCTGGGGCCAACGTCCTGACTTTC. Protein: CASHRSRDRMILSGANVLTF.

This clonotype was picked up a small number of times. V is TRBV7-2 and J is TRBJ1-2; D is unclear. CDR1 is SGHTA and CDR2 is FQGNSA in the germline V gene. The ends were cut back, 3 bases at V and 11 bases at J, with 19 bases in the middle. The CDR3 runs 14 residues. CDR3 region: CASSFSRVGWGYTF. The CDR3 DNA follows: TGTGCCAGCAGCTTTTCTAGGGTGGGGTGGGGATACACCTTC.

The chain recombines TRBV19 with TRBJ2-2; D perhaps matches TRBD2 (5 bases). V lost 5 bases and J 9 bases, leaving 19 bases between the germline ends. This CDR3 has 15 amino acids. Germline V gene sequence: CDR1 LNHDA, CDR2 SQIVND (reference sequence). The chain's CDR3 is CASSADGVTPRELFF. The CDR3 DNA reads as TGTGCCAGTAGTGCGGACGGGGTAACACCCAGGGAGCTGTTTTTT.

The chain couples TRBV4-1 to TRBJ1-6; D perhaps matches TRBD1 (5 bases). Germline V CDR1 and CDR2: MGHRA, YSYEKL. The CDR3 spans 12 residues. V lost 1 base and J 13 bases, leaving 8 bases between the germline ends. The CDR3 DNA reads TGCGCCAGCAGCCAAGTGGGGCGGCCCCTCCACTTT. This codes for CASSQVGRPLHF.

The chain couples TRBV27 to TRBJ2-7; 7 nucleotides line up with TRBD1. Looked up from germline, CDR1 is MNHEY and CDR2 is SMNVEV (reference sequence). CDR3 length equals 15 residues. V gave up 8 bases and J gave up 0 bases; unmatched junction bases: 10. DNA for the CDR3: TGTGCCAGCCGAGCCCGGGACAGAAGCTCCTACGAGCAGTACTTC. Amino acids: CASRARDRSSYEQYF.

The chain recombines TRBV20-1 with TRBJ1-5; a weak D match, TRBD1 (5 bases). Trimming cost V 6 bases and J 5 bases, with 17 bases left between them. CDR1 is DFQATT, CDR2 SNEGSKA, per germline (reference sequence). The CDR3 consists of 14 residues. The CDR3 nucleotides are TGCAGTGCAACCCCCGGGGGGAGCTATCAGCCCCAGCATTTT. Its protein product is CSATPGGSYQPQHF.

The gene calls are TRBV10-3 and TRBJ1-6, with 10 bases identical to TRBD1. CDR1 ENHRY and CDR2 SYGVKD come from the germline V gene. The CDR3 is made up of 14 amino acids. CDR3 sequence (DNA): TGTTCGACGAGGGACAGGGGAACCGATTCACCCCTCCACTTT. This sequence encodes CSTRDRGTDSPLHF.

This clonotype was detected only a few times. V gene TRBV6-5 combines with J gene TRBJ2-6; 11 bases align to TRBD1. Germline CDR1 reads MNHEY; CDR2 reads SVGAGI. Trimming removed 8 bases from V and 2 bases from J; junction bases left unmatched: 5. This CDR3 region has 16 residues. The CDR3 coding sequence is TGTGCCAGCCAGGACAGGGGGCGGACTGGGGCCAACGTCCTGACTTTC. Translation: CASQDRGRTGANVLTF.

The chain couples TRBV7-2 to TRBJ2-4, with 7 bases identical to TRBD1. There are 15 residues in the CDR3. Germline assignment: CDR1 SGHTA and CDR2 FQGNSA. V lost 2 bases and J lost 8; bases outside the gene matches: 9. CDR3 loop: CASSLFRGRIDIQYF. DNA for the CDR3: TGTGCCAGCAGCTTATTTAGGGGGCGAATTGACATTCAGTACTTC.

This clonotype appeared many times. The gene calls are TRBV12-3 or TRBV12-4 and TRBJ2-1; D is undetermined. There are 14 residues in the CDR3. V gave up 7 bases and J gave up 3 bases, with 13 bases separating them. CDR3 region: CASTPSSFYNEQFF. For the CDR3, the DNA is TGTGCCAGCACCCCCTCGAGCTTCTACAATGAGCAGTTCTTC.

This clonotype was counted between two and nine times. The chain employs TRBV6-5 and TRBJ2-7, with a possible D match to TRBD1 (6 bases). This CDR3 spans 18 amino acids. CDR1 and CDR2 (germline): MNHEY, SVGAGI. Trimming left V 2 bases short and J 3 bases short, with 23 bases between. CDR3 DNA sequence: TGTGCCAGCAGTTACACCCATGGAGACAGGTCAAACAGCTACGAGCAGTACTTC. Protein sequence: CASSYTHGDRSNSYEQYF.

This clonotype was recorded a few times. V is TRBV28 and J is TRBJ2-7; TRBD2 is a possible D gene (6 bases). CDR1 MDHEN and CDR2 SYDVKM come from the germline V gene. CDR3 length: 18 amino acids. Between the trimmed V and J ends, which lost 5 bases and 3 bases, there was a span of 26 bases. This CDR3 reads CASSTLGRGFSHHYEQYV. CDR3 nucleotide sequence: TGTGCCAGCAGTACCCTCGGGCGGGGCTTTTCCCACCACTACGAGCAGTACGTC.